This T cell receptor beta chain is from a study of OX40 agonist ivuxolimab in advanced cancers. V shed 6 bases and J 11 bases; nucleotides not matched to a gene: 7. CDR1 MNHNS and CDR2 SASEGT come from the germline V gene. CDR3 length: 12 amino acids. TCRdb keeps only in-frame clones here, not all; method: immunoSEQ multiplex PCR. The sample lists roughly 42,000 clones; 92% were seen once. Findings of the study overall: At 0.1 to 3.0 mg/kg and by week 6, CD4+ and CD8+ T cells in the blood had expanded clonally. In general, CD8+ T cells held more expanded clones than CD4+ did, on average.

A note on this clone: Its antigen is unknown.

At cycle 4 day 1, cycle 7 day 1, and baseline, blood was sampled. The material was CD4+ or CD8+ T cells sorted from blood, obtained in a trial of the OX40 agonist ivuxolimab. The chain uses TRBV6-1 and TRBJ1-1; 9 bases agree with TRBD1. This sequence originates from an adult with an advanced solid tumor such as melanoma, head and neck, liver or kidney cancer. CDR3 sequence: CASSSGTGNAFF. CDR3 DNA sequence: TGTGCCAGCAGCTCCGGGACAGGGAACGCTTTCTTT.